This T cell receptor beta chain emerged from a study of CD4 and CD8 cells across lung adenocarcinoma regions. This clonotype was found a few times. Via MiXCR, TCRdb re-called the PCR reads, giving one row per CDR3 protein. The top ten hold around 28% of the sample, which has around 19,000 distinct CDR3 sequences, around 50% seen once. Between the trimmed V and J ends, which lost 3 bases and 5 bases, there was a span of 12 bases. CDR3 length: 14 amino acids. CDR1 and CDR2 from the germline V gene are SGHNT and YYREEE (reference sequence). Samples came from patients with localized non-small cell lung adenocarcinoma.

The sequencing sample was made of CD8+ T cells from the center of a lung tumor. This clonotype was obtained from a female donor with lung adenocarcinoma. The CD4 and CD8 labels of this study may be unreliable. The chain links TRBV5-4 to TRBJ1-3, with D perhaps matching TRBD1 (5 bases). The CDR3 region has the DNA TGTGCCAGCAGCTCGGGGGACCGACGAAACACCATATATTTT. Translating it yields CASSSGDRRNTIYF.